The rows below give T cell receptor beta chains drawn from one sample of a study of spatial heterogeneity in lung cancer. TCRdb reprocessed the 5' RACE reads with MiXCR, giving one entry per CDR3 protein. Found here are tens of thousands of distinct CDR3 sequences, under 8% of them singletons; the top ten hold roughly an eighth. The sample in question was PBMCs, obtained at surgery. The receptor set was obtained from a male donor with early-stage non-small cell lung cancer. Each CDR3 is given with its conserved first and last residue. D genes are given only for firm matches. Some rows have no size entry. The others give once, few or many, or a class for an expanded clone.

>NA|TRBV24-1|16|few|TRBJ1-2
CATSDQRQRVKYGYTF
TGTGCCACCAGTGATCAAAGGCAGAGGGTCAAATATGGCTACACCTTC
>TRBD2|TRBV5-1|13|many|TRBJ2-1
CASSPEGLSEQFF
TGCGCCAGCAGCCCAGAGGGACTAAGTGAGCAGTTCTTC
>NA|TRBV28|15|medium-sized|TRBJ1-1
CASSRAVYKDTEAFF
TGTGCCAGCAGTCGAGCCGTCTATAAGGACACTGAAGCTTTCTTT
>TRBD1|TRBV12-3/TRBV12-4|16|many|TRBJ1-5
CASSLDRGNSNQPQHF
TGTGCCAGCAGTTTGGACAGGGGAAATAGCAATCAGCCCCAGCATTTT
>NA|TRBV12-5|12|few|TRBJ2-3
CASNRVTDTQYF
TGTGCTAGTAATAGGGTCACAGATACGCAGTATTTT
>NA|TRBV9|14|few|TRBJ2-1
CASSVVAGGDEQFF
TGTGCCAGCAGCGTAGTTGCGGGCGGAGATGAGCAGTTCTTC
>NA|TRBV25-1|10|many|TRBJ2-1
CASGFHEQFF
TGTGCCAGCGGGTTTCATGAGCAGTTCTTC
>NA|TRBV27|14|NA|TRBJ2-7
CASSTFRGAYEQYF
TGTGCCAGCAGTACGTTTAGGGGCGCCTACGAGCAGTACTTC
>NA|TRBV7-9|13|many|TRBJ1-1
CASSLTGNTEAFF
TGTGCCAGCAGCTTAACGGGGAACACTGAAGCTTTCTTT
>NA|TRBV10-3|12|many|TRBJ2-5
CAISAGEGTQYF
TGTGCCATCAGTGCCGGGGAAGGGACCCAGTACTTC
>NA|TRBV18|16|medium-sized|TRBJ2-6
CASSPLGTAGANVLTF
TGTGCCAGCTCACCACTCGGGACTGCTGGGGCCAACGTCCTGACTTTC
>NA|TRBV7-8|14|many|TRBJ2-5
CASSFAQSQETQYF
TGTGCCAGCAGCTTTGCCCAATCCCAAGAGACCCAGTACTTC
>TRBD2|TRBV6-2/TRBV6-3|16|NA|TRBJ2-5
CASSYSAGAVQETQYF
TGTGCCAGCAGTTACTCAGCGGGAGCAGTCCAAGAGACCCAGTACTTC
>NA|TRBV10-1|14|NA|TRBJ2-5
CASSESTFQETQYF
TGCGCCAGCAGTGAGTCGACCTTCCAAGAGACCCAGTACTTC
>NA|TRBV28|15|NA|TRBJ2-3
CASSFRDVSTDTQYF
TGTGCCAGCAGTTTTAGAGATGTTAGCACAGATACGCAGTATTTT
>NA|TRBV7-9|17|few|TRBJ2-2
CASSTYRVVGDTGELFF
TGTGCCAGCAGCACGTACAGGGTTGTCGGCGACACCGGGGAGCTGTTTTTT
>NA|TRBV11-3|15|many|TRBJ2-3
CASSSRARTTDTQYF
TGTGCCAGCAGCTCCAGGGCCAGAACCACAGATACGCAGTATTTT
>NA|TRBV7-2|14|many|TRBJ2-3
CASSLGIGTDTQYF
TGTGCCAGCAGCTTAGGGATTGGCACAGATACGCAGTATTTT
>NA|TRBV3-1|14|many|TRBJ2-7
CASSQDAGSYEQYF
TGTGCCAGCAGCCAAGATGCCGGTTCCTACGAGCAGTACTTC
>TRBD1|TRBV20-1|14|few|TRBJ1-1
CSAGQGLDYTEAFF
TGCAGTGCTGGACAGGGCCTGGACTACACTGAAGCTTTCTTT
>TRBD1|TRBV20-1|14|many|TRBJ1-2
CSARAGGENYGYTF
TGCAGTGCTAGGGCAGGGGGCGAGAACTATGGCTACACCTTC
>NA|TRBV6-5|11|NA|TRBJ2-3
CASSYEDTQYF
TGTGCCAGCAGTTATGAAGATACGCAGTATTTT
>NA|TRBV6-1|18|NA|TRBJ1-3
CASSEGSPQWGSGNTIYF
TGTGCCAGCAGTGAAGGGTCCCCACAATGGGGGTCTGGAAACACCATATATTTT
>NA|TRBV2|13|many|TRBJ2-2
CASSYRDSGELFF
TGTGCCAGCAGCTACAGGGATTCCGGGGAGCTGTTTTTT
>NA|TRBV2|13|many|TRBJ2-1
CASKTGENNEQFF
TGTGCCAGCAAGACGGGGGAGAACAATGAGCAGTTCTTC
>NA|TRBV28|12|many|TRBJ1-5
CASDDQNQPQHF
TGTGCCAGCGACGATCAGAATCAGCCCCAGCATTTT
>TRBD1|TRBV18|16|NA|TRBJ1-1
CASSPLGRQGQTEAFF
TGTGCCAGCTCACCACTGGGGAGACAGGGTCAAACTGAAGCTTTCTTT
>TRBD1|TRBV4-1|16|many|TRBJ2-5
CASSQEPPTGGETQYF
TGCGCCAGCAGCCAAGAGCCCCCGACAGGGGGCGAGACCCAGTACTTC
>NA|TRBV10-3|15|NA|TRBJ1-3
CAISTQIGSGNTIYF
TGTGCCATCAGTACCCAGATAGGGTCTGGAAACACCATATATTTT
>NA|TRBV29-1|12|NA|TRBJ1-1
CSVVTVNTEAFF
TGCAGCGTTGTTACGGTGAACACTGAAGCTTTCTTT
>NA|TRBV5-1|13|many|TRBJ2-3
CASGGELTDTQYF
TGCGCCAGCGGCGGGGAGCTCACAGATACGCAGTATTTT
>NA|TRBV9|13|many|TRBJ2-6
CASSASGANVLTF
TGTGCCAGCAGCGCGTCTGGGGCCAACGTCCTGACTTTC
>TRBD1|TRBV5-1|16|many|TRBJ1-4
CASSLNSDRANEKLFF
TGCGCCAGCAGCTTGAACTCGGACAGGGCTAATGAAAAACTGTTTTTT